This TCR beta chain emerged from a study of CD4 and CD8 cells across lung adenocarcinoma regions. This CDR3 is 16 amino acids long. The V and J ends lost 6 bases and 3 bases, in that order; junction bases with no gene match: 10. Germline lookup yields CDR1 MNHEY and CDR2 SVGAGI. Localized lung adenocarcinoma, a non-small cell lung cancer, affected the donors. TCRdb reprocessed the PCR reads with MiXCR, giving one entry per CDR3 protein. The sample holds thousands of distinct CDR3 sequences, around 62% seen once. Sequencing was carried out using CD4+ T cells from the center of a lung tumor. The TCR sequence derives from a female donor with lung adenocarcinoma. The CD4 and CD8 labels of this study may be unreliable. This chain uses TRBV6-5 with TRBJ2-1; 8 nucleotides agree with TRBD2. The CDR3 sequence: CASSRQREYIYNEQFF. The CDR3 nucleotides are TGTGCCAGCAGCCGGCAGCGGGAGTATATCTACAATGAGCAGTTCTTC.